This T cell receptor (beta chain) was sequenced during a study of post-analysis software for immune sequencing data. Across the study: The cohort encompassed relapsing-remitting, secondary progressive and progressive-relapsing multiple sclerosis disease courses. Overall study results and limits: Normalized Chao1 diversity was significantly reduced in patients versus controls. By F measure, samples from a shared preparation batch strongly co-clustered.

About this clonotype itself: Its antigen is unidentified.

Prepared libraries of TCR beta cDNA carried unique molecular identifiers. TCRdb passed the PCR reads through MiXCR, listing each CDR3 protein once. The data contain about 680,000 distinct CDR3 sequences, approximately 60% of them singletons. The receptor comes from a girl under 10 years old with multiple sclerosis. The sequenced sample consisted of blood.

This CDR3 reads CASSELGVQYF. In nucleotides, the CDR3 is TGTGCCAGCAGTGAACTAGGGGTTCAGTACTTC. This chain connects TRBV2 to TRBJ2-4, with a possible D match to TRBD1 (5 bases). V lost 2 bases, J lost 11 bases, and 7 bases lay in between. The germline CDR1 and CDR2 sequences are SNHLY and FYNNEI. CDR3 length equals 11 residues.